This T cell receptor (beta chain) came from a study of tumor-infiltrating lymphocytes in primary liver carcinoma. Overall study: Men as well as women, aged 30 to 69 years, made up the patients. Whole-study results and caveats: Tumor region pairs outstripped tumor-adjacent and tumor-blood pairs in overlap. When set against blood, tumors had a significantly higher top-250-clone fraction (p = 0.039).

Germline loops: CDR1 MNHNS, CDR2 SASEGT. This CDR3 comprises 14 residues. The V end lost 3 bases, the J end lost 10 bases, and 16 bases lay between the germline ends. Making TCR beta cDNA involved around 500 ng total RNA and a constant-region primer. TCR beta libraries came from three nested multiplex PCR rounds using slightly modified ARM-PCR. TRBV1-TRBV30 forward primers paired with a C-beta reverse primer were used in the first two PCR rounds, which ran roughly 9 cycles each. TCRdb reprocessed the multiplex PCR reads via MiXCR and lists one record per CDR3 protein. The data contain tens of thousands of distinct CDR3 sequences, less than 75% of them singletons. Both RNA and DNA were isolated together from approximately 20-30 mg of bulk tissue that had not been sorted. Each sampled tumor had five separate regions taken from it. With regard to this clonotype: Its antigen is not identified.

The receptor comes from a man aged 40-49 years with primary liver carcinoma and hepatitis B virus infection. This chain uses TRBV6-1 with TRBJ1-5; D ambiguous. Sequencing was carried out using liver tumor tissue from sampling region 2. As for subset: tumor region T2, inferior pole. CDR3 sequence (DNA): TGTGCCAGCAGTGATGCGAGGGAAAAGGCTCCCCAGCATTTT. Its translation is CASSDAREKAPQHF.